This TCR beta chain emerged from a study of patients and donors after allogeneic stem cell transplantation. With 4 bases removed from V and 3 bases from J, the gap between germline ends came to 21 bases. The CDR3 contains 17 residues. Via MiXCR, TCRdb re-called the RT-PCR reads, giving one row per CDR3 protein. The sample carries some 960,000 distinct CDR3 sequences, approximately 19% recorded once. Input material: blood, either unsorted or a sorted T cell fraction (not recorded which). The rearrangement joins TRBV12-3 or TRBV12-4 to TRBJ1-2; D perhaps matches TRBD1 (6 bases). The sequence was obtained from a human donor who was either an allogeneic HSCT recipient or a stem cell or donor lymphocyte infusion donor (not recorded which). It is not recorded whose cells these are; they may come from a transplant donor. CDR3 residues: CASSSAGTLNSDYGYTF. The DNA of the CDR3 is TGTGCCAGCAGTTCTGCCGGGACACTCAACAGCGACTATGGCTACACCTTC.